What follows is one T cell receptor (beta chain) and its context. Its specificity is unknown. This CDR3 contains 12 residues. V gave up 5 bases and J gave up 5 bases; unmatched junction bases: 5. CDR1 is SQVTM, CDR2 ANQGSEA, per germline. The data derive from a study of T-cell memory formation after mild COVID-19. Study background: TCR clusters largely stayed donor specific.

TCRdb called the 5' RACE reads again in MiXCR, with one record for every CDR3 protein. The repertoire holds about 560,000 distinct CDR3 sequences, less than 25% seen once, with about 8.7% in the top ten. Study results and caveats: Second-wave clones peaking on day 37 lacked confirmed SARS-CoV-2 specificity. CD4+ bias marked clones expanding day 15 to 37, unlike balanced contracting clones.

Source material: PBMCs or a T cell subset sorted from them (not recorded which). The receptor was isolated from an adult woman who had mild COVID-19 (a few samples of this study predate the infection). Cell type and time point are not known. This rearrangement joins TRBV29-1 to TRBJ1-1; 7 bases fit TRBD1. CDR3 amino acids: CSVRTGGTEAFF. CDR3 coding DNA: TGCAGCGTTCGGACAGGCGGAACTGAAGCTTTCTTT.